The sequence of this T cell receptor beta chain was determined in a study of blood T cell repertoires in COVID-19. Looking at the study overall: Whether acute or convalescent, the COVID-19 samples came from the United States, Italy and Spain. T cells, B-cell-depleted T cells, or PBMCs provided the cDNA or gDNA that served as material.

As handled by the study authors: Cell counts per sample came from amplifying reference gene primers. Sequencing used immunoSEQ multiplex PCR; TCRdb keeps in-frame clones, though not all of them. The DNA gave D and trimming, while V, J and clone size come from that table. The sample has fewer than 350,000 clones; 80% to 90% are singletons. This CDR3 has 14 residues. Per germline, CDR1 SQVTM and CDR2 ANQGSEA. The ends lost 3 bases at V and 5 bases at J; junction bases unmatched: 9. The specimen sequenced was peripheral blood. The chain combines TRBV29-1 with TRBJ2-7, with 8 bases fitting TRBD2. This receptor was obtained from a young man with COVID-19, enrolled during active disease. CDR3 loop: CSVEDGRAVNEQYF. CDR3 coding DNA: TGCAGCGTTGAGGACGGGAGGGCGGTAAACGAGCAGTACTTC.